These 18 T cell receptor beta chains share one sample of origin, sequenced in a study of cytomegalovirus exposure and HLA in healthy donors. TCRdb's table, derived via immunoSEQ multiplex PCR, lists solely in-frame clones and lacks some. This table has about 72,000 clones, approximately 94% appearing once. The sequencing input was PBMCs. Receptors were obtained from a woman aged 18 to 35 in good health and CMV-seropositive.

The chain employs TRBV11-2 and TRBJ1-3, with D perhaps TRBD1 (5 bases). V lost 5 bases and J lost 1, with 12 bases in between. Germline CDR1 and CDR2: SGHAT and FQNNGV. CDR3 length: 15 amino acids. The CDR3 DNA is TGTGCCAGCAGCGTGGCGGGGCAGTCTGGAAACACCATATATTTT. The encoded protein is CASSVAGQSGNTIYF.

The chain links TRBV2 to TRBJ1-1, with D possibly being TRBD1 (5 bases). The CDR3 has 15 residues. Trimming took off 7 bases at V and 2 bases at J, with 17 bases between the two ends. Germline loops: CDR1 SNHLY, CDR2 FYNNEI. The chain's CDR3 is CASTPAGRLNTEAFF. The CDR3 nucleotides read TGTGCCAGCACTCCCGCGGGACGGCTAAACACTGAAGCTTTCTTT.

V and J are TRBV13 and TRBJ1-5; TRBD1 matches 8 bases. V trimming: 4 bases; J trimming: 1 base; junction bases outside the gene matches: 9. Per the germline V gene, CDR1 is PRHDT and CDR2 is FYEKMQ (reference sequence). CDR3 size: 17 residues. The DNA of the CDR3 is TGTGCCAGCAGCTCCAGAACGACAGGGGTGAGCAATCAGCCCCAGCATTTT. Amino acid sequence: CASSSRTTGVSNQPQHF.

V usage is TRBV11-3 and J usage is TRBJ2-1, with 12 bases aligning to TRBD2. The germline gives CDR1 SGHNT, CDR2 YENEEA. The V and J ends lost 6 bases and 6 bases, in that order; junction bases with no gene match: 6. The CDR3 is 15 amino acids. The CDR3 here is CASRIPSGGANEQFF. The CDR3 DNA sequence: TGTGCCAGCAGAATCCCTAGCGGGGGGGCCAATGAGCAGTTCTTC.

This chain uses TRBV10-1 with TRBJ1-1, with D perhaps matching TRBD1 (6 bases). V dropped 5 bases and J dropped 6 bases, with 16 bases sitting between them. The CDR3 length is 14 residues. From germline, CDR1 is WNHNN and CDR2 SYGVQD (reference sequence). The chain's CDR3 is CASSKDSMGAEAFF. The CDR3 DNA reads as TGCGCCAGCAGTAAGGACAGCATGGGCGCTGAAGCTTTCTTT.

The chain carries TRBV7-8 and TRBJ1-3, with a weak D call TRBD1 (6 bases). V gave up 0 bases and J gave up 2 bases, with 8 bases separating them. Germline V gene sequence: CDR1 SGHVS, CDR2 FQNEAQ. The length of the CDR3 is 15 residues. The CDR3 loop reads CASSLAEGAGNTIYF. The CDR3 DNA reads TGTGCCAGCAGCTTAGCCGAGGGGGCTGGAAACACCATATATTTT.

This chain uses TRBV4-1 with TRBJ2-1; possible D gene TRBD2, 6 bases. The CDR3 is 15 amino acids. CDR1 MGHRA and CDR2 YSYEKL come from the germline V gene. Trimming cost V 4 bases and J 4 bases, with 14 bases left between them. The CDR3 is CASSPTIADYNEQFF. Here the CDR3 DNA reads TGCGCCAGCAGCCCTACTATAGCGGATTACAATGAGCAGTTCTTC.

CDR3 region: CASSPDGTFEAFF. In nucleotides, the CDR3 is TGTGCCAGCAGCCCAGATGGGACTTTTGAAGCTTTCTTT. V and J are TRBV9 and TRBJ1-1, with a possible D match to TRBD1 (5 bases). The germline V gene has CDR1 SGDLS and CDR2 YYNGEE. The CDR3 runs 13 residues. Trimming left V 4 bases short and J 7 bases short, with 14 bases between.

The V gene is TRBV4-2, the J gene TRBJ2-3, with 16 bases matching TRBD2. In germline, CDR1 is LGHNA, CDR2 YNFKEQ. This CDR3 region has 21 residues. Losses at the gene ends were 2 bases for V and 0 bases for J; bases not matched to a gene: 11. CDR3 amino acids: CASSQWVGLAGGPLSTDTQYF. The CDR3 DNA reads as TGTGCCAGCAGCCAATGGGTGGGACTAGCGGGGGGGCCGCTAAGCACAGATACGCAGTATTTT.

The rearrangement joins TRBV30 to TRBJ2-1; 9 bases line up with TRBD2. The CDR3 extends over 14 amino acids. Trimming removed 5 bases from V and 9 bases from J; junction bases left unmatched: 11. Germline-derived CDR1 and CDR2 are GTSNPN and SVGIG (reference sequence). CDR3 DNA: TGTGCCTGGGCTGGGGGCGTAGCGGGAGCTGAGCAGTTCTTC. Residues: CAWAGGVAGAEQFF.

J is TRBJ2-2 and V is TRBV2, with D uncertain. Between the trimmed V and J ends, which lost 5 bases and 3 bases, there was a span of 4 bases. The CDR3 sequence is 12 residues long. CDR1 is SNHLY, CDR2 FYNNEI, per germline. The CDR3 spells CASSPDTGELFF. The CDR3, as DNA: TGTGCCAGCAGTCCCGACACCGGGGAGCTGTTTTTT.

The V gene is TRBV30, the J gene TRBJ2-7; D may be TRBD2 (5 bases). V was cut by 1 base and J by 5 bases, with 9 bases left in between. The CDR3 totals 12 residues. CDR1 is GTSNPN and CDR2 is SVGIG in the germline V gene (reference sequence). DNA of the CDR3: TGTGCCTGGAGTGCGTCCGGGGACGAGCAGTACTTC. Protein product: CAWSASGDEQYF. Together with reference TRBV30 and TRBJ2-7, the CDR3 gives the full variable domain: SQTIHQWPATLVQPVGSPLSLECTVEGTSNPNLYWYRQAAGRGLQLLFYSVGIGQISSEVPQNLSASRPQDRQFILSSKKLLLSDSGFYLCAWSASGDEQYFGPGTRLTVT.

The rearrangement uses TRBV30 and TRBJ2-7; 10 bases map to TRBD1. CDR3 length: 18 amino acids. The V gene's germline CDR1 is GTSNPN and CDR2 SVGIG (reference sequence). The V gene end was trimmed by 0 bases and the J gene end by 6 bases; junction bases not matched to a gene: 17. The CDR3 DNA reads as TGTGCCTGGAGTGTTTACGCCGCCTCGGGGACAGGGGCCCGCGAGCAGTACTTC. Translated: CAWSVYAASGTGAREQYF.

As for this clone: One end of the junction does not line up with germline, which may come from a read error. The genes are TRBV11-2 and TRBJ2-1; TRBD2 agrees at 8 bases. The CDR3 sequence is 17 residues long. Germline V gene data show CDR1 as SGHAT and CDR2 as FQNNGV. The CDR3 region has the DNA TGTGCCAGCAGCTGGCCAAGAGCGGGAGAGGTTCACAAGGAGCAGTTCTTC. Residues: CASSWPRAGEVHKEQFF.

V usage is TRBV6-5 and J usage is TRBJ2-2; 8 positions agree with TRBD1. V was clipped by 4 bases and J by 4 bases; unmatched bases: 5. The CDR3 consists of 15 residues. Germline V gene sequence: CDR1 MNHEY, CDR2 SVGAGI. CDR3 region: CASSSTGAGTGELFF. The DNA of the CDR3 is TGTGCCAGCAGTTCGACAGGGGCCGGCACCGGGGAGCTGTTTTTT.

The J gene is TRBJ2-5, the V gene TRBV5-1; TRBD2 matches 8 bases. There are 15 residues in the CDR3. J was trimmed by 8 bases and V by 0 bases; bases with no gene match: 9. Germline lookup yields CDR1 SGHRS and CDR2 YFSETQ. The CDR3 reads CASSLDSGGVETQYF. CDR3 coding DNA: TGCGCCAGCAGCTTGGACTCGGGGGGGGTAGAAACCCAGTACTTC. Supplemented by reference TRBV5-1 and TRBJ2-5, the full variable domain reads KAGVTQTPRYLIKTRGQQVTLSCSPISGHRSVSWYQQTPGQGLQFLFEYFSETQRNKGNFPGRFSGRQFSNSRSEMNVSTLELGDSALYLCASSLDSGGVETQYFGPGTRLLVL.

The chain carries TRBV5-6 and TRBJ1-2, with 9 bases fitting TRBD1. V shed 3 bases, J shed 10 bases, and the junction held 16 bases outside the gene matches. This CDR3 contains 16 residues. Germline CDR1 SGHDT, CDR2 YYEEEE. The CDR3 loop is CASSWGPGTGTPFYTF. The CDR3 DNA sequence: TGTGCCAGCAGCTGGGGACCCGGGACAGGGACCCCCTTCTACACCTTC.

The J gene is TRBJ1-1, the V gene TRBV5-1, with D uncertain. Trimming took off 4 bases at V and 5 bases at J, with 18 bases between the two ends. The CDR3 has 15 amino acids. CDR1 is SGHRS and CDR2 is YFSETQ in the germline V gene. The CDR3 spells CASSHQAGIGTEAFF. In DNA, the CDR3 is TGCGCCAGCAGCCACCAGGCGGGTATAGGGACTGAAGCTTTCTTT.